This TCR beta chain was found in a study of blood T cell repertoires in COVID-19 (dated by TCRdb to about 2020). For the study in its entirety: Samples covering the acute and convalescent phases of COVID-19 were provided by collaborators in the United States, Italy and Spain. The material from the prospective study consisted of cDNA or gDNA derived from T cells, B-cell-depleted T cells, or PBMCs. The repertoires were made available in a free public database intended to serve as a resource for research on the immune response to SARS-CoV-2. Subjects who had been exposed to COVID-19, were actively infected with it, or had recovered from it provided the deeply sampled blood TCRbeta repertoires that made up the dataset. Nearly every sample came with metadata listing a de-identified subject ID, COVID-19 status, age in years and sex. The samples were drawn from the first 160 participants of the ongoing ImmuneRACE study and from some 1,300 subjects provided by 6 global collaborators. Where available, HLA class I and class II types were obtained from metadata supplied by the sample provider rather than from assay-based typing.

Inclusive of both ends, the CDR3 amounts to 11 amino acids. Participants in the prospective study were enrolled through a virtual design, were aged roughly 18 to 95 years, and lived in approximately 24 United States geographic areas. To assign participants to cohorts, the prospective study relied on clinical history that participants themselves reported in a screening survey and a study questionnaire. Recovered participants in ImmuneRACE Cohort 3 were defined as having two consecutive negative NP/OP PCR tests, clearance from a healthcare professional, or resolution of symptoms. Mobile phlebotomists in the prospective study collected whole blood, serum and a nasopharyngeal or oropharyngeal swab from every participant. Participants in the prospective study had the option to provide additional blood draws and questionnaires over a roughly 2-month period. Blood samples from the prospective study were shipped frozen or at room temperature prior to DNA extraction.

TCRbeta CDR3 regions were amplified from genomic DNA using the immunoSEQ Assay, a bias-controlled multiplex PCR. Under the source paper's analysis protocol: The number of nucleated cells in each sample was estimated by amplification of reference gene primers within the assay. To quantify the absolute abundance of each unique TCRbeta CDR3 rearrangement, sequence reads were collapsed and filtered. For each sample, productive Simpson clonality was calculated as the square root of Simpson's diversity index across productive rearrangements. TCRdb carries this immuneACCESS record with in-frame sequences only. Its versions omit some clonotypes, under half of them owing to an unresolved V gene in the studies checked, with the rest unexplained. D and trimming come from the DNA, and the V and J calls and clone size come from that table. The sample data list a few hundred thousand clones, and about 90% of these were observed just once. 2.5% to 3.5% of the sample is in the top ten clones.

Overall study outcomes, separate from this receptor: The quantity of clinical and demographic metadata differed by source and by participant and was supplied without curation.

Comments on this clone: Its antigen target is currently unknown. The missing conserved phenylalanine or tryptophan at the end of this CDR3 makes a read error likely. The limits of the CDR3 on the DNA are not certain, so only TCRdb's listed CDR3 is given.

Here the chain combines TRBV5-3 and TRBJ2-7; the table names TRBD1, a call not compared with the DNA. TRBV5-3 is an ORF; its function is uncertain. The origin of this receptor is a young woman who had recovered from COVID-19. Sequencing used PBMCs or T cells enriched from blood (not recorded which). The CDR3 corresponds to CARSLALEGEI.